This entry describes one T cell receptor (beta chain). The antigen remains undetermined. Amplified TCR beta CDR3 regions derived from RNA transcripts. TCR CDR3 underwent first-round RT-PCR with the HTBI primer set. From the multiplex PCR reads, TCRdb called clonotypes with MiXCR, one entry per CDR3 protein. The profile shows about 410,000 distinct CDR3 sequences, about 14% of them singletons. This specimen belongs to a study of T cells in Graves' hyperthyroidism and ophthalmopathy. The overall study: Once the initial diagnosis was made, peripheral blood was obtained before any treatment.

Findings of the study overall: Stable hyperthyroidism was separated from ophthalmopathy by a model based on 13 V-J features. Blood held most thyroid clonotypes expanded above 0.001 frequency.

CDR1 and CDR2 from the germline V gene are SGHDN and FVKESK. The CDR3 length is 16 residues. V was cut by 0 bases and J by 15 bases, with 24 bases left in between. About 10 ml of fresh peripheral blood supplied the PBMCs. Sequenced material: blood. This TCR came from a man aged 18 to 29 with Graves' ophthalmopathy. The chain links TRBV14 to TRBJ2-1; a possible D gene is TRBD2 (7 bases). CDR3 nucleotides: TGTGCCAGCAGCCAAGAGGGGGGGGCCCCGGACTATTCTCCGTTCTTC. Translated, it gives CASSQEGGAPDYSPFF.